The 12 T cell receptor beta chains given below trace back to one sample, sequenced in a study of cytomegalovirus exposure and HLA in healthy donors. It was with 60 Vbeta and 13 Jbeta primers that the PCR ran. Here immunoSEQ multiplex PCR was the method, and the copy in TCRdb shows in-frame clones only, minus some. The profile covers 100,000 or so clones, with roughly 70% appearing a single time and about 10% taken by the ten largest. Material for sequencing was PBMCs. These receptors all come from a man between 45 and 60 years old in good health and CMV-seronegative.

The rearrangement uses TRBV14 and TRBJ1-1; the D gene is possibly TRBD1 (6 bases). Trimming left V 5 bases short and J 1 base short, with 14 bases between. CDR3 length equals 15 residues. Germline V gene lookup returns CDR1 SGHDN and CDR2 FVKESK. The chain's CDR3 is CASSIQQGRNTEAFF. CDR3 DNA: TGTGCCAGCAGCATCCAACAGGGCCGGAACACTGAAGCTTTCTTT.

The sample holds a few counts of this clone. This sequence joins TRBV5-1 and TRBJ1-4; 7 positions agree with TRBD1. The V segment lost 5 bases and the J segment 7 bases; nucleotides outside the gene matches: 8. This CDR3 region has 14 residues. Germline V gives CDR1 SGHRS, CDR2 YFSETQ. CDR3 nucleotide sequence: TGCGCCAGCAGATCTGACAGGGAGTCTGAAAAACTGTTTTTT. It specifies CASRSDRESEKLFF.

In DNA, the CDR3 is TGTGCCAGCAGTTTAAGACAGTATGGCTACACCTTC. This codes for CASSLRQYGYTF. The chain has TRBV28 and TRBJ1-2; the D gene is possibly TRBD1 (5 bases). The germline V and J ends were trimmed by 2 bases and 5 bases, with 6 bases remaining between them. Germline lookup yields CDR1 MDHEN and CDR2 SYDVKM. The CDR3 is 12 amino acids.

This chain links TRBV27 with TRBJ2-6; D is undetermined. The CDR3 totals 15 residues. The V gene lost 2 bases and the J gene lost 0 bases, with 5 bases spanning the gap. Germline lookup yields CDR1 MNHEY and CDR2 SMNVEV (reference sequence). As DNA, the CDR3 is TGTGCCAGCAGTTTAGGGCCCTCTGGGGCCAACGTCCTGACTTTC. This codes for CASSLGPSGANVLTF.

The chain combines TRBV6-6 with TRBJ2-1, with 10 bases identical to TRBD2. This CDR3 is built from 14 residues. With 5 bases clipped from V and 7 bases from J, the junction kept 5 bases outside the gene matches. Per germline, CDR1 MNHNY and CDR2 SVGAGI (reference sequence). CDR3 sequence reads: CASSPSGRKNEQFF. CDR3 nucleotides: TGTGCCAGCAGTCCTAGCGGGAGAAAGAATGAGCAGTTCTTC.

CDR3 DNA: TGCGCCAGCAGCTTCCCGGGACAGGGTTACAATGAGCAGTTCTTC. Its protein product is CASSFPGQGYNEQFF. This chain uses TRBV5-1 with TRBJ2-1; TRBD1 agrees at 9 bases. V shed 2 bases and J 4 bases; nucleotides not matched to a gene: 4. This CDR3 region has 15 residues. Germline CDR1 SGHRS, CDR2 YFSETQ.

The sample holds one count of this clone. This chain joins TRBV12-5 and TRBJ2-5; the match to TRBD1 covers 9 bases. The CDR3 contains 14 residues. The trim removed 6 bases at V and 4 bases at J, leaving 6 bases unmatched. Germline CDR1 is LGHNT and CDR2 is FRNRAP. The CDR3 DNA follows: TGTGCTAGTGGCCGGGACAGGGCGATAGAGACCCAGTACTTC. Encoded protein: CASGRDRAIETQYF.

This rearrangement joins TRBV6-5 to TRBJ2-1, with 11 bases fitting TRBD2. This CDR3 region has 13 residues. Unmatched junction bases numbered 3, after V lost 7 bases and J lost 7 bases. Germline lookup yields CDR1 MNHEY and CDR2 SVGAGI. Here the CDR3 DNA reads TGTGCCAGCACGTTAGCGGGAGGGAATGAGCAGTTCTTC. Protein: CASTLAGGNEQFF.

This clone has a handful of counts. The chain has TRBV7-2 and TRBJ2-7; 7 nucleotides align to TRBD2. From germline, CDR1 is SGHTA and CDR2 FQGNSA. The CDR3 is made up of 14 amino acids. V shed 5 bases and J 5 bases; nucleotides not matched to a gene: 9. The CDR3 DNA follows: TGTGCCAGCAGCCGGCGGGGGAGGGAGGACGAGCAGTACTTC. It specifies CASSRRGREDEQYF.

CDR3 nucleotides: TGTGCCAGCAGCCTCGCGGGGGACCAGGAAGCTTTCTTT. Amino acid sequence: CASSLAGDQEAFF. The chain is built from TRBV6-1 and TRBJ1-1; possible D gene TRBD1, 5 bases. V was pared by 6 bases and J by 8 bases, with 16 bases between. Looked up from germline, CDR1 is MNHNS and CDR2 is SASEGT. The CDR3 totals 13 residues.

The V and J genes are TRBV6-1 and TRBJ2-3; D not resolved. CDR1 is MNHNS, CDR2 SASEGT, per germline. This CDR3 contains 12 residues. Trimming pared 3 bases from V and 5 bases from J, leaving 6 bases between. CDR3 bases: TGTGCCAGCAGTGAGATCAGAGATACGCAGTATTTT. Translation gives CASSEIRDTQYF.

The rearrangement joins TRBV7-6 to TRBJ2-5; no clear D. The J call may be wrong; the DNA end is better matched by TRBJ2-7. This CDR3 is 12 amino acids long. CDR1 is SGHVS, CDR2 FNYEAQ, per germline. CDR3 sequence reads: CASSLGGREQYF. The CDR3 DNA follows: TGTGCCAGCAGCTTAGGTGGGCGCGAGCAGTACTTC.